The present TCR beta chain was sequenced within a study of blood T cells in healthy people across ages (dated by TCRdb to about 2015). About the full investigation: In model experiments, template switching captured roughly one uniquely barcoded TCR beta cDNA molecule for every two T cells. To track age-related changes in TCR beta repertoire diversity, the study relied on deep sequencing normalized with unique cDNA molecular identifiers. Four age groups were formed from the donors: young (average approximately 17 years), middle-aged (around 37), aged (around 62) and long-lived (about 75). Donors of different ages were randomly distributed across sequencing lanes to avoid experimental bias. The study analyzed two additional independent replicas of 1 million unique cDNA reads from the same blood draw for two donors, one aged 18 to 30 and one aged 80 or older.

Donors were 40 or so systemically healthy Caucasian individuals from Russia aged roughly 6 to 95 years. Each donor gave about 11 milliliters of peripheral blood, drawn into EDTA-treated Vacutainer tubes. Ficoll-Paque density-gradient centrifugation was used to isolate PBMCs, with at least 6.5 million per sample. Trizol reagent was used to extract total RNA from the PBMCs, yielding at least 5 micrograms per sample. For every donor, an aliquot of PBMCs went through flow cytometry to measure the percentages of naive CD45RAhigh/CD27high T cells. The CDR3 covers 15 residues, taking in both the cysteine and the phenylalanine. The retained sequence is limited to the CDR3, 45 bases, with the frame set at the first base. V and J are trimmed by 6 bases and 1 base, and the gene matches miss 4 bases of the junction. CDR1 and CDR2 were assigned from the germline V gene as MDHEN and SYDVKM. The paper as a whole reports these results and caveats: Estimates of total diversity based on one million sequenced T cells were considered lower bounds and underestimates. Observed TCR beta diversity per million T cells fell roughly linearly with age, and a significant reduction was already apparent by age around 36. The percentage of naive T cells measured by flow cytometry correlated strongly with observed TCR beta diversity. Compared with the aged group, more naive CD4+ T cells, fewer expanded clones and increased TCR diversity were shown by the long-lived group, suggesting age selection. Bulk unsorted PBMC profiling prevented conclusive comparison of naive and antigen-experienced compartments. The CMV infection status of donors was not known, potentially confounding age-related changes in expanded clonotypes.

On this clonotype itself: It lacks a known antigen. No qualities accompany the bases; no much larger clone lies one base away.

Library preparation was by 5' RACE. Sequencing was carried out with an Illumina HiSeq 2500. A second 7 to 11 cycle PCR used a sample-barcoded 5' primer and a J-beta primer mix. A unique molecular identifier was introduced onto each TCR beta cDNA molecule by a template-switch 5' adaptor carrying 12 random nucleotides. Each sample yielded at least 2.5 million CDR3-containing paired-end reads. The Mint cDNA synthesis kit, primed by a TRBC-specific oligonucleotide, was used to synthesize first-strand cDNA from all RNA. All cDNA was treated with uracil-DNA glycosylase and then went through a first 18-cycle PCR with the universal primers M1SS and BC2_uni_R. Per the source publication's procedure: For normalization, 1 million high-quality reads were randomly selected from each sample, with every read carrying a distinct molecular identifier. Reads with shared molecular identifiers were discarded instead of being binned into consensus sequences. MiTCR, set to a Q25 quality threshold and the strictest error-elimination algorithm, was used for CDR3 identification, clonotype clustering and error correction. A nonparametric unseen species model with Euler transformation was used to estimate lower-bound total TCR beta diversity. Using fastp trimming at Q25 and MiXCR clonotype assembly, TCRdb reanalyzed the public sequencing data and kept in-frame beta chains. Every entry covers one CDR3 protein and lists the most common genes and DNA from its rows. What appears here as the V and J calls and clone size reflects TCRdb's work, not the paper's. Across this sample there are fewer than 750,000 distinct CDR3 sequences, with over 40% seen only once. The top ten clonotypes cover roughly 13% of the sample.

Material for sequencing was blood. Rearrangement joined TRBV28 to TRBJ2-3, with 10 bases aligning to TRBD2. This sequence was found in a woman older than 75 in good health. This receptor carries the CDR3 CASRGGTSGTDTQYF. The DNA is TGTGCCAGCAGGGGGGGGACTAGCGGCACAGATACGCAGTATTTT.